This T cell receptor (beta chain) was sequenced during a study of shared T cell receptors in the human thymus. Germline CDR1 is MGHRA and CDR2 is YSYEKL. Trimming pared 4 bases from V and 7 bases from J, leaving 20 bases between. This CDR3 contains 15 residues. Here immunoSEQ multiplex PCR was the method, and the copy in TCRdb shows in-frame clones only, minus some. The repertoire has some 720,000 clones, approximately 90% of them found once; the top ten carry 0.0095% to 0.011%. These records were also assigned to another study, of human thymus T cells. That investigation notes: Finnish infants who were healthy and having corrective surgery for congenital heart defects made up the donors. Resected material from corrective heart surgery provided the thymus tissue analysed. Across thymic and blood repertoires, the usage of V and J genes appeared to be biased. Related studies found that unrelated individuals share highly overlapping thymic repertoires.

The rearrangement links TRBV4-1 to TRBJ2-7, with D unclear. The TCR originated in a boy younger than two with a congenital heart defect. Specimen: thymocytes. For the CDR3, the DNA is TGCGCCAGCAGCCCTTCTAGGAGTCGTCGTGCGGAGCAGTACTTC. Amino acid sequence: CASSPSRSRRAEQYF.